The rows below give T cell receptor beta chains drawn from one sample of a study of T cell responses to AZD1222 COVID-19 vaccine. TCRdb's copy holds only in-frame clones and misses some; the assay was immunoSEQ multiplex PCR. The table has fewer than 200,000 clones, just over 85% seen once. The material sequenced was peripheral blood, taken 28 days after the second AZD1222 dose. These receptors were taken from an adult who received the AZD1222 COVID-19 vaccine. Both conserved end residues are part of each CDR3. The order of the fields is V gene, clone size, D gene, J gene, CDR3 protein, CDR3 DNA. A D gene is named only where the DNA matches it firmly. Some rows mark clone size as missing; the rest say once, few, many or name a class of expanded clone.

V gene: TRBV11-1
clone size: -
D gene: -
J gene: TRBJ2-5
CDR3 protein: CASSLLRGTETQYF
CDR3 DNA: TGTGCCAGCAGCTTACTTAGGGGGACAGAGACCCAGTACTTC

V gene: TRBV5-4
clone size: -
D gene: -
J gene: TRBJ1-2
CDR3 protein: CASSLGSSGGYGYTF
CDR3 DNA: TGTGCCAGCAGCTTGGGGTCCTCGGGTGGATATGGCTACACCTTC

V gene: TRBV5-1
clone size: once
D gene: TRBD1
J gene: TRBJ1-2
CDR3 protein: CASSFYTGTGGLLNGYTF
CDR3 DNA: TGCGCCAGCAGCTTTTATACCGGGACAGGGGGCTTGTTGAATGGCTACACCTTC

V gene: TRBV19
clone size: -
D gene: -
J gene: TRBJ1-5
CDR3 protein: CASNSQLLLGNQPQHF
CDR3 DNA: TGTGCCAGTAACTCCCAACTCCTGTTGGGCAATCAGCCCCAGCATTTT

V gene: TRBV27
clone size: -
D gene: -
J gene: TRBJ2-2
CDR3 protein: CASSLSGHPNTGELFF
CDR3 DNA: TGTGCCAGCAGTTTGTCGGGACACCCGAACACCGGGGAGCTGTTTTTT

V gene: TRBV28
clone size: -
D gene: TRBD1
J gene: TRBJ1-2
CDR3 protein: CASRNRQGYYGYTF
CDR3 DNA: TGTGCCAGCAGGAACAGACAGGGGTATTATGGCTACACCTTC

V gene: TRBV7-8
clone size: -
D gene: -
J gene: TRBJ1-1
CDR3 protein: CASSLRGGTEAFF
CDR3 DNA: TGTGCCAGCAGCTTAAGGGGGGGCACTGAAGCTTTCTTT

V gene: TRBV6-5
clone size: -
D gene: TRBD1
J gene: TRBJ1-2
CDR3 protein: CASSRDREMKVYTF
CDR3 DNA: TGTGCCAGCAGCCGTGACAGGGAAATGAAAGTCTACACCTTC

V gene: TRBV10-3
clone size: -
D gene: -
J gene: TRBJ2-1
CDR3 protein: CAISESTGAVREQFF
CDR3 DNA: TGTGCCATCAGTGAGTCAACGGGGGCGGTGAGAGAGCAGTTCTTC

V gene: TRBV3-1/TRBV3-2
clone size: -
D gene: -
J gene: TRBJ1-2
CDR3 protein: CASSQDGQRLYGYTF
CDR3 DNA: TGTGCCAGCAGCCAAGACGGGCAACGGTTATATGGCTACACCTTC

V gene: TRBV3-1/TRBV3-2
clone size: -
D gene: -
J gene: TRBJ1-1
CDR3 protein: CASSQLARNTEAFF
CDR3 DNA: TGTGCCAGCAGCCAACTAGCAAGGAACACTGAAGCTTTCTTT

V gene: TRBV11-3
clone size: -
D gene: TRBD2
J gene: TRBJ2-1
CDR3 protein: CASSAIAGVDNEQFF
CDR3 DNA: TGTGCCAGCAGCGCAATAGCGGGGGTAGACAATGAGCAGTTCTTC

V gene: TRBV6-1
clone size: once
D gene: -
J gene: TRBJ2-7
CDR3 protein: CASSDYYEQYF
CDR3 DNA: TGTGCCAGCAGTGATTACTACGAGCAGTACTTC

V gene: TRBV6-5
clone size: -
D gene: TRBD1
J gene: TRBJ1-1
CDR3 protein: CASTLDRGPEAFF
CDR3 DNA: TGTGCCAGCACTCTGGACAGGGGGCCTGAAGCTTTCTTT

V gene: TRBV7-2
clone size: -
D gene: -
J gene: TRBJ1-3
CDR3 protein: CASSLASGPPLNTIYF
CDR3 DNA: TGTGCCAGCAGCTTAGCGTCGGGACCCCCTTTAAACACCATATATTTT

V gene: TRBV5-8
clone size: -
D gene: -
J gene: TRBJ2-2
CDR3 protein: CASSLGRNTGELFF
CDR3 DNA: TGTGCCAGCAGCTTGGGGAGGAACACCGGGGAGCTGTTTTTT

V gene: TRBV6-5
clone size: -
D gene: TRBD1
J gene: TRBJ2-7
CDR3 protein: CASRLYRGPGYEQYF
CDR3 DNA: TGTGCCAGCAGGCTATACAGGGGGCCTGGCTACGAGCAGTACTTC

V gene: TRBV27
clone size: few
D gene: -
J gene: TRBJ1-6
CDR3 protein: CASSLWQYNSPLHF
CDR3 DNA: TGTGCCAGCAGTTTGTGGCAGTATAATTCACCCCTCCACTTT

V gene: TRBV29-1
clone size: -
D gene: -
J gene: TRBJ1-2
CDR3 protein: CSVEGDGYYGYTF
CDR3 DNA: TGCAGCGTTGAAGGGGACGGCTACTATGGCTACACCTTC

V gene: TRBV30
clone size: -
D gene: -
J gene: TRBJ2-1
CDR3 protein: CAWSVVGADNEQFF
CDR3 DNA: TGTGCCTGGAGTGTCGTCGGGGCCGACAATGAGCAGTTCTTC

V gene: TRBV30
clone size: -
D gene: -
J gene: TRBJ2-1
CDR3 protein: CAWSGTGGGNEQFF
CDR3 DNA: TGTGCCTGGAGTGGAACGGGGGGCGGTAATGAGCAGTTCTTC

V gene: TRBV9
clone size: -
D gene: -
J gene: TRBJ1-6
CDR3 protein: CASSKAGVGDSPLHF
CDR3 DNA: TGTGCCAGCAGTAAAGCCGGGGTGGGGGATTCACCCCTCCACTTT

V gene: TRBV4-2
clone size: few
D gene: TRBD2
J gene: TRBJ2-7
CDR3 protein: CASSQDSSGGYEQYF
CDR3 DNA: TGTGCCAGCAGCCAAGACTCTAGCGGGGGTTACGAGCAGTACTTC

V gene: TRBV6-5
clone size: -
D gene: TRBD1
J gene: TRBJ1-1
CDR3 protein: CASNKRDRNTEAFF
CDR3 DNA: TGTGCCAGCAATAAACGGGACAGGAACACTGAAGCTTTCTTT

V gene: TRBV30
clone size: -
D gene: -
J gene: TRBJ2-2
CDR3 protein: CAWSVVGKTGELFF
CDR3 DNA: TGTGCCTGGAGTGTAGTGGGGAAAACCGGGGAGCTGTTTTTT